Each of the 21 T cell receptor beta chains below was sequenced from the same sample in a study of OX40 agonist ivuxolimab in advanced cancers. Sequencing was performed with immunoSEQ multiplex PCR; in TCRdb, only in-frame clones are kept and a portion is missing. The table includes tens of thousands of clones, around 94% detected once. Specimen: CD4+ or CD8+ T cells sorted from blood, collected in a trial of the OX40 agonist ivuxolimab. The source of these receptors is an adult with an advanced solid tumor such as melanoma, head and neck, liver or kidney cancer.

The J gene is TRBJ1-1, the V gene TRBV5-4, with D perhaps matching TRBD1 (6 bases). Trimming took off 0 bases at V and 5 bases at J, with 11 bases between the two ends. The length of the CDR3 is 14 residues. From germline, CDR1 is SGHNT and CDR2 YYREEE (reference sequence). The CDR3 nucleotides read TGTGCCAGCAGCTTGGACAGGGAAAGAACTGAAGCTTTCTTT. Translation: CASSLDRERTEAFF. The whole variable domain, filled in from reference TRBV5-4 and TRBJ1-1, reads ETGVTQSPTHLIKTRGQQVTLRCSSQSGHNTVSWYQQALGQGPQFIFQYYREEENGRGNFPPRFSGLQFPNYSSELNVNALELDDSALYLCASSLDRERTEAFFGQGTRLTVV.

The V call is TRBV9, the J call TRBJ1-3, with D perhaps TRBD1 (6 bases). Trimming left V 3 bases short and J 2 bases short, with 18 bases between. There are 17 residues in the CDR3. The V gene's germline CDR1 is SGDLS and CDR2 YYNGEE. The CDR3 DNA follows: TGTGCCAGCAGCGGACTTCTTACAGGGATCGCTGGAAACACCATATATTTT. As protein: CASSGLLTGIAGNTIYF.

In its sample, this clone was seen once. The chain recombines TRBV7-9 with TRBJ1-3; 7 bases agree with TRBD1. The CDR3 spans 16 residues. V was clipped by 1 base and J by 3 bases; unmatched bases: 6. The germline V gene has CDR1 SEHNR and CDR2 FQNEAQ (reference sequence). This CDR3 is CASSLEGARVGNTIYF. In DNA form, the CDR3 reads TGTGCCAGCAGCTTAGAGGGGGCGCGAGTTGGAAACACCATATATTTT.

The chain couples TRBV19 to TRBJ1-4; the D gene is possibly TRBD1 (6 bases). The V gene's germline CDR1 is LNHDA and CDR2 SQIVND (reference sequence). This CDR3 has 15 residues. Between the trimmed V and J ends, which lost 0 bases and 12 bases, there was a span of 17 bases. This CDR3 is CASSIDGGPMPELFF. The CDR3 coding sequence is TGTGCCAGTAGTATAGACGGGGGGCCCATGCCGGAACTGTTTTTT.

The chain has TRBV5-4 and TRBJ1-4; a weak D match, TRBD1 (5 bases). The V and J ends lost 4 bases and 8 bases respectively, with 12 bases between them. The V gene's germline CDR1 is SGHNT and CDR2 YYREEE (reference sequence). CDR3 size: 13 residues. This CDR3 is CASSPQGSEKLFF. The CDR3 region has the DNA TGTGCCAGCAGCCCTCAGGGTAGCGAAAAACTGTTTTTT.

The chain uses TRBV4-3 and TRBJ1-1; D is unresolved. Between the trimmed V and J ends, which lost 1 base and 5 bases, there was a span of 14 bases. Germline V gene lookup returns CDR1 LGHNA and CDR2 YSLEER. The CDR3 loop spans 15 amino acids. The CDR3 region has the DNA TGCGCCAGCAGCCAAGTGTCCCACACCACAACTGAAGCTTTCTTT. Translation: CASSQVSHTTTEAFF.

CDR3 region: CASSPLGFTYEQYF. As DNA, the CDR3 is TGTGCCAGCAGCCCCTTGGGCTTCACCTACGAGCAGTACTTC. J is TRBJ2-7 and V is TRBV9, with D uncertain. This CDR3 spans 14 amino acids. CDR1 is SGDLS and CDR2 is YYNGEE in the germline V gene. The V and J ends lost 4 bases and 2 bases respectively, with 13 bases between them.

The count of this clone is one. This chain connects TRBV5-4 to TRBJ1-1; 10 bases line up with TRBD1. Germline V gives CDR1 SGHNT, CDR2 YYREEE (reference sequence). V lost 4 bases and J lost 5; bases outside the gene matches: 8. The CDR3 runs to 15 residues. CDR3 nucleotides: TGTGCCAGCAGCGGGGACAGGGGTGTTCGGACTGAAGCTTTCTTT. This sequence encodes CASSGDRGVRTEAFF.

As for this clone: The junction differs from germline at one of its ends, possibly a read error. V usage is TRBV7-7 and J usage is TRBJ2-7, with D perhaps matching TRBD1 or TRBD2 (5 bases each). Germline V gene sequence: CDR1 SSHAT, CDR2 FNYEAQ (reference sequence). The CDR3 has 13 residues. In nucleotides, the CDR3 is TGTGCTAGCAGCCCCTCGGGGCCCTACGAGCAGTACTTC. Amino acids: CASSPSGPYEQYF.

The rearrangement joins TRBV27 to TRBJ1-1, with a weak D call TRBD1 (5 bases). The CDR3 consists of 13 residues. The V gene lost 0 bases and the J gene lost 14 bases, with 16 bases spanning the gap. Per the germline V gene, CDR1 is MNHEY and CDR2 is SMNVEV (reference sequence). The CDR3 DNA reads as TGTGCCAGCAGTTTATCGGTCCGGGGCCTACGGTTCTTT. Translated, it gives CASSLSVRGLRFF.

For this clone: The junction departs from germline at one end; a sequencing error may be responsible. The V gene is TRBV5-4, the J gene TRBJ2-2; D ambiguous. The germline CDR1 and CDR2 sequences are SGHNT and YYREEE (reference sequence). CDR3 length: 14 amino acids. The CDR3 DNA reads TGCGCCAGCAGCCAAGATTCGTACACCGGGGAGCTGTTTTTT. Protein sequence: CASSQDSYTGELFF.

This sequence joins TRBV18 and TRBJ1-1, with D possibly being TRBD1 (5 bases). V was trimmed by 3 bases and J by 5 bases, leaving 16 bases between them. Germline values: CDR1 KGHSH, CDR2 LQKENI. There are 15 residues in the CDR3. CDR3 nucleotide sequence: TGTGCCAGCTCACCCACATTGGGGCAAGGGACTGAAGCTTTCTTT. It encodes CASSPTLGQGTEAFF.

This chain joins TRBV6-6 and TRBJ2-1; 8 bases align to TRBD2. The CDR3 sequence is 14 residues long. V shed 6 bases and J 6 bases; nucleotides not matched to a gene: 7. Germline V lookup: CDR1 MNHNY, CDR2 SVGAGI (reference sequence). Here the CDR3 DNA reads TGTGCCAGCAGGGGACTAGGACCCGTCAATGAGCAGTTCTTC. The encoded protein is CASRGLGPVNEQFF.

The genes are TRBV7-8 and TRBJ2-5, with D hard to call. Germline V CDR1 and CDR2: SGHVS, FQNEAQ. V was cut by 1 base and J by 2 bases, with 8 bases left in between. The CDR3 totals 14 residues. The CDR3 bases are TGTGCCAGCAGCTTAGTGTCGGCGCAAGAGACCCAGTACTTC. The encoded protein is CASSLVSAQETQYF.

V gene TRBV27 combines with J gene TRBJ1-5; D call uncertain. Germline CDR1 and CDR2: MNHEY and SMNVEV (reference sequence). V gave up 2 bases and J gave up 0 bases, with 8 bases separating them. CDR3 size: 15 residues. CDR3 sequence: CASSLVQNSNQPQHF. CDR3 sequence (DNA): TGTGCCAGCAGTTTAGTTCAGAATAGCAATCAGCCCCAGCATTTT.

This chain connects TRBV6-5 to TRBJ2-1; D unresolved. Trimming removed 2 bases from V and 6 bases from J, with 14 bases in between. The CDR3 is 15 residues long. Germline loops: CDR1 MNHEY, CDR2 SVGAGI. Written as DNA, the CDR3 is TGTGCCAGCAGTTACGCGCCTCGGTGGGGCAATGAGCAGTTCTTC. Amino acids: CASSYAPRWGNEQFF.

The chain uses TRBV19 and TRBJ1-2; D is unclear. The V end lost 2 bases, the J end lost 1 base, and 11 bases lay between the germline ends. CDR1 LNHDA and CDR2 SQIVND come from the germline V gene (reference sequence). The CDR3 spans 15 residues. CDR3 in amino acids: CASSIKAEINYGYTF. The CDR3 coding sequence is TGTGCCAGTAGTATAAAGGCAGAGATTAACTATGGCTACACCTTC.

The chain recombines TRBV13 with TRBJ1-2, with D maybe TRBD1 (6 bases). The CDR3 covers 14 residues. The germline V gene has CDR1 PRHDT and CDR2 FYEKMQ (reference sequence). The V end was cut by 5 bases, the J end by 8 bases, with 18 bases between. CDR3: CASSTIGTGQGYTF. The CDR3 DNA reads TGTGCCAGCAGCACAATTGGGACCGGACAGGGCTACACCTTC.

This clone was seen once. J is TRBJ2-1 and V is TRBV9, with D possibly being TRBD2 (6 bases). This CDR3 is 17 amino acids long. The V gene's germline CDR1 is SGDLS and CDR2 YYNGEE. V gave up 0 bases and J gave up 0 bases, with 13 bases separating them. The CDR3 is CASSVVPAGSSYNEQFF. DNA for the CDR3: TGTGCCAGCAGCGTAGTTCCAGCGGGCAGCTCCTACAATGAGCAGTTCTTC.

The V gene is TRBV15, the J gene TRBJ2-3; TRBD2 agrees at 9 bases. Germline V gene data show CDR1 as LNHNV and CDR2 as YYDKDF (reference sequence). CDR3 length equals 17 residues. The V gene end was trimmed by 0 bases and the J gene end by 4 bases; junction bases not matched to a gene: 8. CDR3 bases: TGTGCCACCAGCAGAGATAAAGGTAGCGGGAGTGCAGATACGCAGTATTTT. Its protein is CATSRDKGSGSADTQYF.

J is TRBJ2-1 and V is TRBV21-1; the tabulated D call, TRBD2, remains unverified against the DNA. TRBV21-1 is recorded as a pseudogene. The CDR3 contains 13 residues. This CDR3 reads CASKWTSGIQQFF. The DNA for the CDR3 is TGTGCCAGCAAATGGACTAGCGGGATTCAGCAGTTCTTC.